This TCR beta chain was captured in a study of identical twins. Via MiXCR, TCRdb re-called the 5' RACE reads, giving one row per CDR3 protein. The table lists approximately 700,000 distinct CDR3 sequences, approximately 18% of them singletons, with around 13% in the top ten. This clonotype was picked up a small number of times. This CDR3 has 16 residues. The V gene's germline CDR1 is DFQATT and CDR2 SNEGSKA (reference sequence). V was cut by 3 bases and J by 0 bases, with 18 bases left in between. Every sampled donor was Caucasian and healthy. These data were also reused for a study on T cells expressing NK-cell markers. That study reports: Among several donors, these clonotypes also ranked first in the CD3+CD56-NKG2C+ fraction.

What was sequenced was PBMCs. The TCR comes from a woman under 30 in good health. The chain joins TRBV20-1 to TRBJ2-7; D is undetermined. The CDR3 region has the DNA TGCAGTGCTAGCGCTCCGGCGGCTTCCAGCTCCTACGAGCAGTACTTC. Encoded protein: CSASAPAASSSYEQYF.